Listed below are T cell receptor beta chains from one sample, sequenced in a study of T cell repertoires in cytomegalovirus infection. Each CDR3 protein gets one entry after TCRdb re-called the reads with MiXCR. The repertoire holds more than 400,000 distinct CDR3 sequences, with more than 20% as singletons. Sequencing used PBMCs. These receptors all stem from a human donor in good health (CMV status not recorded). Some clones in this sample may be carry-over from other donors' samples. CDR3s leave out the opening cysteine and the closing phenylalanine or tryptophan. The D gene is left open where the match is weak.

V | D | length | CDR3
TRBV6-1 | TRBD1 | 16 | ASSSRTGLRLGKNIQY
TRBV4-3 | . | 16 | ASSQERRGLRIGEKLF
TRBV10-1 | . | 12 | ASSELSSYNEQF
TRBV20-1 | . | 11 | SVPLLYQETQY
TRBV27 | . | 13 | ASSGGETNTGELF
TRBV12-5 | . | 13 | ASGRGQLNNYGYT
TRBV6-2/TRBV6-3 | . | 13 | ASTKTGTQGWDYT
TRBV27 | . | 13 | ASSPQGKPFYEQY
TRBV20-1 | . | 11 | SADDSPTYEQY
TRBV27 | . | 12 | ASSLIGNTGELF